Below are 25 T cell receptor beta chains sequenced from a single sample in a study of shared clonotypes between healthy human individuals. Naive CD8 cells were CD45RO-negative, positively selected for CCR7, excluding terminally differentiated effector memory CD45RA+ cells. Data came from immunoSEQ multiplex PCR; TCRdb stores just in-frame clones and leaves some out. Among more than 2 million clones listed, approximately 95% were seen once. Sequenced: naive CD8+ T cells sorted from blood. These receptors were collected from a man between 18 and 35 years old in good health.

This CDR3 reads CASSEGLAAPYNEQFF. The CDR3 DNA reads as TGTGCCAGCAGTGAAGGGCTAGCGGCCCCCTACAATGAGCAGTTCTTC. The J gene is TRBJ2-1, the V gene TRBV2; 7 nucleotides align to TRBD2. The J segment lost 2 bases and the V segment lost 1 base, leaving 5 bases of the junction unmatched. The length of the CDR3 is 16 residues. Germline CDR1 reads SNHLY; CDR2 reads FYNNEI.

The genes are TRBV5-6 and TRBJ2-7; possibly TRBD1 or TRBD2 for D (6 bases each). CDR1 is SGHDT and CDR2 is YYEEEE in the germline V gene. Trimming removed 7 bases at V and 0 bases at J, with 17 bases between. This CDR3 region has 15 residues. This CDR3 is CASVRQAGHSYEQYF. The CDR3 nucleotides are TGTGCCAGCGTACGACAGGCGGGGCACTCCTACGAGCAGTACTTC.

This chain uses TRBV10-2 with TRBJ2-5, with D unclear. The CDR3 is 11 residues long. Germline lookup yields CDR1 WSHSY and CDR2 SAAADI. The V gene lost 8 bases and the J gene lost 4 bases, with 8 bases spanning the gap. The CDR3: CASQDGETQYF. As DNA, the CDR3 is TGCGCCAGCCAGGACGGAGAGACCCAGTACTTC.

The chain uses TRBV6-1 and TRBJ1-1, with 9 bases identical to TRBD1. This CDR3 is 15 amino acids long. Per the germline V gene, CDR1 is MNHNS and CDR2 is SASEGT. Losses at the gene ends were 6 bases for V and 6 bases for J; bases not matched to a gene: 11. The CDR3 is CASSSPGTGLAEAFF. The DNA of the CDR3 is TGTGCCAGCAGCAGTCCCGGGACAGGGTTGGCTGAAGCTTTCTTT.

This chain joins TRBV14 and TRBJ2-3; 9 positions agree with TRBD2. The J segment lost 2 bases and the V segment lost 4 bases, leaving 4 bases of the junction unmatched. The germline V gene has CDR1 SGHDN and CDR2 FVKESK. The CDR3 contains 15 residues. DNA of the CDR3: TGTGCCAGCAGCCTGGTAGCGGGGGCCACAGATACGCAGTATTTT. Translating it yields CASSLVAGATDTQYF.

The rearrangement joins TRBV6-1 to TRBJ2-7; TRBD1 might be the D (6 bases). CDR1 and CDR2 (germline): MNHNS, SASEGT. The ends were cut back, 7 bases at V and 2 bases at J, with 12 bases in the middle. CDR3 length: 13 residues. The CDR3 DNA is TGTGCCAGCACCTGGGACATAGCCTACGAGCAGTACTTC. Translating it yields CASTWDIAYEQYF.

The chain carries TRBV2 and TRBJ2-5; D assignment may be TRBD1 or TRBD2 (5 bases each). In germline, CDR1 is SNHLY, CDR2 FYNNEI. The V end lost 0 bases, the J end lost 3 bases, and 11 bases lay between the germline ends. The CDR3 contains 15 residues. The CDR3 here is CASSEATRGKETQYF. CDR3 coding DNA: TGTGCCAGCAGTGAAGCTACTAGGGGAAAAGAGACCCAGTACTTC.

The chain recombines TRBV7-9 with TRBJ2-3; D gene uncertain. The CDR3 loop spans 14 amino acids. CDR1 SEHNR and CDR2 FQNEAQ come from the germline V gene (reference sequence). Between the trimmed V and J ends, which lost 5 bases and 0 bases, there was a span of 9 bases. This chain's CDR3 is CASSGWSSTDTQYF. In nucleotides, the CDR3 is TGTGCCAGCAGCGGGTGGAGTAGCACAGATACGCAGTATTTT.

The count of this clone is one. The same CDR3 can be traced to other DNA sequences in this sample. The chain couples TRBV30 to TRBJ1-1; D gene uncertain. The germline CDR1 and CDR2 sequences are GTSNPN and SVGIG (reference sequence). The V and J ends lost 5 bases and 3 bases respectively, with 7 bases between them. The CDR3 loop spans 11 amino acids. The CDR3 loop is CAWDRDTEAFF. In nucleotides, the CDR3 is TGTGCCTGGGATCGGGACACTGAAGCTTTCTTT.

The genes are TRBV11-2 and TRBJ2-7; 8 positions match TRBD2. The V and J ends lost 5 bases and 3 bases, in that order; junction bases with no gene match: 6. In germline, CDR1 is SGHAT, CDR2 FQNNGV. This CDR3 region has 14 residues. For the CDR3, the DNA is TGTGCCAGCAGCCAAGCGGGAGTTATCTACGAGCAGTACTTC. It encodes CASSQAGVIYEQYF.

V gene TRBV4-3 combines with J gene TRBJ2-1; 7 bases line up with TRBD2. Germline lookup yields CDR1 LGHNA and CDR2 YSLEER. CDR3 length: 16 residues. J gave up 0 bases and V 1 base, and 3 bases lay outside the gene matches. The CDR3 nucleotides read TGCGCCAGCAGCCAAGGAGGCGGGAGCTCCTACAATGAGCAGTTCTTC. Translation gives CASSQGGGSSYNEQFF.

This chain uses TRBV7-8 with TRBJ1-5; possibly TRBD1 for D (5 bases). Germline values: CDR1 SGHVS, CDR2 FQNEAQ. V lost 1 base and J lost 7, with 14 bases in between. This CDR3 is built from 15 residues. This chain's CDR3 is CASSLEPGREQPQHF. In DNA form, the CDR3 reads TGTGCCAGCAGCTTAGAACCGGGGCGGGAGCAGCCCCAGCATTTT.

Notes on this clone: The junction and the germline gene differ at one end; a read error may be behind it. The chain carries TRBV7-7 and TRBJ2-3; a weak D match, TRBD2 (6 bases). Germline CDR1 is SSHAT and CDR2 is FNYEAQ (reference sequence). CDR3 size: 15 residues. The CDR3 DNA sequence: TGTGCTAGCAGCTTAGGGGCGGGAAGAGGAGATACGCAGTATTTT. Translation gives CASSLGAGRGDTQYF. The full variable domain, rest sourced from reference TRBV7-7 and TRBJ2-3, is GAGVSQSPRYKVTKRGQDVTLRCDPISSHATLYWYQQALGQGPEFLTYFNYEAQPDKSGLPSDRFSAERPEGSISTLTIQRTEQRDSAMYRCASSLGAGRGDTQYFGPGTRLTVL.

Of note for this clone: Other DNA sequences within the sample encode an identical CDR3. This chain connects TRBV6-5 to TRBJ2-7; TRBD2 matches 7 bases. Trimming took 5 bases from V and 6 from J; bases not matched to a gene: 4. From germline, CDR1 is MNHEY and CDR2 SVGAGI. The CDR3 loop spans 12 amino acids. As DNA, the CDR3 is TGTGCCAGCAGTAATCCGGGGGGCGAGCAGTACTTC. As protein: CASSNPGGEQYF.

This clone showed up just once. Other nucleotide sequences in the sample specify the same CDR3. J is TRBJ2-7 and V is TRBV29-1, with TRBD1 matching over 7 bases. The CDR3 consists of 12 residues. The V segment lost 6 bases and the J segment 2 bases; nucleotides outside the gene matches: 4. Looked up from germline, CDR1 is SQVTM and CDR2 is ANQGSEA. The CDR3 sequence: CSVRDRPYEQYF. CDR3 bases: TGCAGCGTCCGGGACAGACCCTACGAGCAGTACTTC.

The genes are TRBV2 and TRBJ1-1, with D possibly matching TRBD1 (5 bases). The CDR3 extends over 16 amino acids. The ends were cut back, 6 bases at V and 5 bases at J, with 22 bases in the middle. The germline V gene encodes CDR1 SNHLY and CDR2 FYNNEI. The CDR3 region has the DNA TGTGCCAGCAGCGCCGCCGGGACCGCTGTAGGGACTGAAGCTTTCTTT. It yields the protein CASSAAGTAVGTEAFF.

This clone showed up just once. This chain connects TRBV4-1 to TRBJ2-1, with TRBD1 matching 7 bases. CDR1 and CDR2 from the germline V gene are MGHRA and YSYEKL. There are 15 residues in the CDR3. Losses at the gene ends were 4 bases for V and 7 bases for J; bases not matched to a gene: 10. The CDR3 reads CASSLDRDPDNEQFF. The CDR3 DNA reads TGCGCCAGCAGCCTCGACAGGGATCCCGATAATGAGCAGTTCTTC.

This chain links TRBV9 with TRBJ2-7, with D possibly TRBD2 on 6 matching bases. The CDR3 is 15 amino acids. Germline V lookup: CDR1 SGDLS, CDR2 YYNGEE. Between the trimmed V and J ends, which lost 1 base and 5 bases, there was a span of 16 bases. In nucleotides, the CDR3 is TGTGCCAGCAGCGTATCCCACCATGGAGGGAACGAGCAGTACTTC. Translating it yields CASSVSHHGGNEQYF.

This chain joins TRBV7-6 and TRBJ1-4; D gene unclear. The V end was cut by 6 bases, the J end by 8 bases, with 16 bases between. The CDR3 sequence is 14 residues long. Per the germline V gene, CDR1 is SGHVS and CDR2 is FNYEAQ. CDR3 DNA sequence: TGTGCCAGCAGTTCCTTCGCTGGGGAGGAAAAACTGTTTTTT. It yields the protein CASSSFAGEEKLFF. Based on the CDR3 plus reference TRBV7-6 and TRBJ1-4, the full variable domain is GAGVSQSPRYKVTKRGQDVALRCDPISGHVSLYWYRQALGQGPEFLTYFNYEAQQDKSGLPNDRFSAERPEGSISTLTIQRTEQRDSAMYRCASSSFAGEEKLFFGSGTQLSVL.

The chain employs TRBV2 and TRBJ2-1; tentatively, D is TRBD2 (5 bases). Looked up from germline, CDR1 is SNHLY and CDR2 is FYNNEI. The CDR3 covers 12 residues. Trimming took 6 bases from V and 3 from J, leaving 6 bases between them. The CDR3 DNA is TGTGCCAGCAGCGACTACTACAATGAGCAGTTCTTC. It specifies CASSDYYNEQFF.

Points on this clone: Other DNA sequences within the sample encode an identical CDR3. The rearrangement joins TRBV5-6 to TRBJ1-5; tentatively, D is TRBD1 (5 bases). There are 14 residues in the CDR3. Germline CDR1 SGHDT, CDR2 YYEEEE. Deletions cut 4 bases from V and 1 base from J, with 9 bases between. The DNA of the CDR3 is TGTGCCAGCAGCCTAGGGGCGAGCAATCAGCCCCAGCATTTT. It yields the protein CASSLGASNQPQHF.

This chain connects TRBV6-1 to TRBJ2-7, with 10 bases lining up with TRBD1. Losses at the gene ends were 0 bases for V and 4 bases for J; bases not matched to a gene: 6. Looked up from germline, CDR1 is MNHNS and CDR2 is SASEGT. The CDR3 runs 16 residues. DNA of the CDR3: TGTGCCAGCAGTGAAGCCGAAGACAGGGGGCTTTACGAGCAGTACTTC. Translating gives CASSEAEDRGLYEQYF.

On this clone itself: This specimen includes other DNA sequences encoding the same CDR3. The chain has TRBV7-9 and TRBJ1-1, with TRBD1 as a possible D gene (5 bases). The germline V and J ends were trimmed by 1 base and 0 bases, with 9 bases remaining between them. Germline-derived CDR1 and CDR2 are SEHNR and FQNEAQ (reference sequence). The CDR3 contains 15 residues. CDR3 in amino acids: CASSLVTGLNTEAFF. The CDR3 nucleotides are TGTGCCAGCAGCTTAGTAACAGGTTTGAACACTGAAGCTTTCTTT.

The chain employs TRBV7-8 and TRBJ2-3; D uncertain. Germline CDR1 SGHVS, CDR2 FQNEAQ. V shed 2 bases and J shed 2 bases, with 11 bases lying between them. The CDR3 has 15 residues. CDR3 DNA: TGTGCCAGCAGCTTATATCAGCGCCCCACAGATACGCAGTATTTT. Its protein is CASSLYQRPTDTQYF.

The genes are TRBV7-9 and TRBJ1-4; tentatively, D is TRBD1 (5 bases). Per the germline V gene, CDR1 is SEHNR and CDR2 is FQNEAQ (reference sequence). V lost 5 bases to trimming and J lost 1 base, with 11 bases between them. The CDR3 spans 15 residues. CDR3 coding DNA: TGTGCCAGCAGCCCCCCAGGGCTAACTAATGAAAAACTGTTTTTT. Residues: CASSPPGLTNEKLFF.